These T cell receptor beta chains were read from a single sample in a study of PD-1 blockade in classical Hodgkin lymphoma. Sequenced by immunoSEQ multiplex PCR; TCRdb stores in-frame clones only, minus some. The data show fewer than 80,000 clones, about 70% seen once. The sequenced sample was peripheral blood mononuclear cells (PBMCs), obtained before the second cycle of nivolumab. These receptors originate from a human donor with classical Hodgkin lymphoma. Each CDR3 is given with its conserved first and last residue.

V: TRBV12-5
J: TRBJ1-1
CDR3: CASGLGDTVGGVTEAFF

V: TRBV5-1
J: TRBJ2-1
CDR3: CASSPGLAGGREQFF

V: TRBV29-1
J: TRBJ1-5
CDR3: CSVEDAGGPQHF

V: TRBV14
J: TRBJ2-7
CDR3: CASSLGLAGGYEQYF

V: TRBV27
J: TRBJ1-1
CDR3: CASSFWEGTEAFF

V: TRBV2
J: TRBJ2-1
CDR3: CASRQYNEQFF

V: TRBV27
J: TRBJ2-1
CDR3: CASGRRTNNEQFF

V: TRBV7-2
J: TRBJ1-6
CDR3: CASSLDRFNSPLHF

V: TRBV2
J: TRBJ1-5
CDR3: CASSRVGDSFNQPQHF

V: TRBV5-4
J: TRBJ1-2
CDR3: CASSLAGTGNYGYTF

V: TRBV5-1
J: TRBJ2-1
CDR3: CASSLVLNEQFF

V: TRBV11-2
J: TRBJ2-3
CDR3: CASSLEITDTQYF

V: TRBV5-5
J: TRBJ1-3
CDR3: CASSARGTAGNTIYF

V: TRBV7-9
J: TRBJ2-3
CDR3: CASSFGLAGGTSTDTQYF

V: TRBV5-5
J: TRBJ1-2
CDR3: CASSPTYSYGYTF

V: TRBV11-2
J: TRBJ1-5
CDR3: CASMEAGTSNQPQHF

V: TRBV5-4
J: TRBJ1-1
CDR3: CAPSLNGRGAEGTEAFF

V: TRBV11-2
J: TRBJ1-4
CDR3: CASSLRWADSATNEKLFF

V: TRBV4-2
J: TRBJ1-6
CDR3: CASSLSPGSTGAGSPLHF

V: TRBV28
J: TRBJ1-6
CDR3: CASSREGGSGNSPLHF

V: TRBV2
J: TRBJ2-1
CDR3: CASSEARSSYNEQFF

V: TRBV30
J: TRBJ2-1
CDR3: CAWREGVGTYNEQFF

V: TRBV9
J: TRBJ2-5
CDR3: CASSDGGRETQYF

V: TRBV7-3
J: TRBJ2-1
CDR3: CASSPQREGKNEQFF

V: TRBV28
J: TRBJ1-5
CDR3: CASSIGRHSNQPQHF

V: TRBV30
J: TRBJ1-1
CDR3: CAWSEVLRAEAFF

V: TRBV27
J: TRBJ2-2
CDR3: CASSFRGLGGTGELFF

V: TRBV27
J: TRBJ2-7
CDR3: CASSQIQGESYEQYF

V: TRBV9
J: TRBJ1-2
CDR3: CASSIGQGGNYGYTF

V: TRBV29-1
J: TRBJ2-4
CDR3: CSATGIGADIQYF

V: TRBV28
J: TRBJ2-1
CDR3: CASSSFGGTYNEQFF

V: TRBV9
J: TRBJ2-2
CDR3: CASEGTHTGELFF

V: TRBV12-5
J: TRBJ2-5
CDR3: CASGLVSTDKETQYF

V: TRBV5-1
J: TRBJ2-6
CDR3: CASSPVGGPGANVLTF

V: TRBV25-1
J: TRBJ2-7
CDR3: CASSAGQGRLRF

V: TRBV2
J: TRBJ1-1
CDR3: CATQDSKMNTEAFF

V: TRBV4-1
J: TRBJ1-1
CDR3: CASSQVSTTLNTEAFF

V: TRBV19
J: TRBJ2-1
CDR3: CASSIGSTPRDEQFF

V: TRBV10-2
J: TRBJ1-5
CDR3: CASSGTGVNQPQHF

V: TRBV7-2
J: TRBJ2-3
CDR3: CASSPTSGGAWDTQYF

V: TRBV5-5
J: TRBJ1-2
CDR3: CASSLLGTAFYGYTF

V: TRBV7-2
J: TRBJ2-3
CDR3: CASSLMLAGTDTQYF

V: TRBV5-1
J: TRBJ2-2
CDR3: CASSLNAGQPELFF

V: TRBV5-6
J: TRBJ2-3
CDR3: CASSPGTSGPTDTQYF